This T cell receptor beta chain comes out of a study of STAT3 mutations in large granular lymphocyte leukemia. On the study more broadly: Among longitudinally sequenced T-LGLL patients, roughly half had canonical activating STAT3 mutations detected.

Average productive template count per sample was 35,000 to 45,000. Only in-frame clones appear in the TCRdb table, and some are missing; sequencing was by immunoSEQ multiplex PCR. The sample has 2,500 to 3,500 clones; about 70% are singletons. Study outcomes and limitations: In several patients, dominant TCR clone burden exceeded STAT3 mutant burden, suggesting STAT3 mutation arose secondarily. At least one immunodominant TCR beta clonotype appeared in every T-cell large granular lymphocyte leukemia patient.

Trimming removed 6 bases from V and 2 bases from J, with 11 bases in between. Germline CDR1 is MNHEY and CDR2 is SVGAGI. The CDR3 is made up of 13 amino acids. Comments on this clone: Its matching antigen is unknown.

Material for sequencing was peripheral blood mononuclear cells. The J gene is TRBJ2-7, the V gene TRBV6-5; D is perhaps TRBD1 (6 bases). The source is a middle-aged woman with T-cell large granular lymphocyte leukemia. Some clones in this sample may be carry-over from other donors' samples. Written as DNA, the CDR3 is TGTGCCAGCAGAGGGGGTCACCCCTACGAGCAGTACTTC. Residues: CASRGGHPYEQYF.